The clone carrying this T cell receptor (beta chain) has a count of ten or more. No antigen is known for it. This sample is drawn from a study of identical twins. Findings and caveats of the study: Possibly, invariant MAIT and iNKT cells partly confounded zero-insertion analyses. Donors were not followed over many years; analysis was cross-sectional.

The germline gives CDR1 DFQATT, CDR2 SNEGSKA (reference sequence). Trimming removed 6 bases at V and 2 bases at J, with 10 bases between. The CDR3 extends over 12 amino acids. Template switching introduced a universal primer site, and the cDNA bore unique molecular identifiers. TCRdb passed the 5' RACE reads through MiXCR, listing each CDR3 protein once. The sample includes a few hundred thousand distinct CDR3 sequences, over 9.5% of them seen just once. The sequencing input was memory T cells sorted from blood. The sequence was collected from a man aged 50-59 years in good health. The rearrangement joins TRBV20-1 to TRBJ2-5, with D possibly TRBD2 on 5 matching bases. The CDR3 sequence: CSAPRGQETQYF. CDR3 DNA sequence: TGCAGTGCACCACGGGGACAAGAGACCCAGTACTTC.